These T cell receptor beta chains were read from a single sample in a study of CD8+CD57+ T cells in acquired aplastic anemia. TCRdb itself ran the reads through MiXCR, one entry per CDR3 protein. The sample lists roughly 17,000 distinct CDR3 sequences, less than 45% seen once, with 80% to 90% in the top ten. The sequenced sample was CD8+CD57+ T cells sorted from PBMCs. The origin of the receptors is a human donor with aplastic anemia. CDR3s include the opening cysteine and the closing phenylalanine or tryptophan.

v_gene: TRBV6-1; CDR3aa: CASSDRQGPLQFF
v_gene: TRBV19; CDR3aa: CASSTGTSGSFADTQYF
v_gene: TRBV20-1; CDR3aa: CSASPLGTGNYEQYF
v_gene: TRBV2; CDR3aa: CASSEVYGGIAYNEQFF
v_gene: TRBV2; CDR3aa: CASSWTGGGTEAFF
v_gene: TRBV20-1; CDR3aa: CSARGSSVQETQYF
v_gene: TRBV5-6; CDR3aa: CASRGGTGVFGTDTQYF
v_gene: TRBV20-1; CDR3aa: CSASSGANVLTF
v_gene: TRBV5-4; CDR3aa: CASSRQGDDEQYF
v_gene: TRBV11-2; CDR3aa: CASSEPWSEDEKLFF
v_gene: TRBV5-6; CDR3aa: CASSLGTRFYEQYF
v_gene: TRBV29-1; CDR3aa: CSVEGTVDETQYF
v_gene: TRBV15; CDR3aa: CATSSLAQRTYNEQFF
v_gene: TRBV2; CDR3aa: CVSSERGYQPQHF
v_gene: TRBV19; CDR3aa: CASSLSGERTGEQYF
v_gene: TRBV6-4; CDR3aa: CASSVMRGSHEQFF
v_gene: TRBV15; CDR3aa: CATSSWANRGTEAFF
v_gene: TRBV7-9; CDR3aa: CASSPGGAMRYEQYF
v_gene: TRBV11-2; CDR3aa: CASSCILAASSYEQYF
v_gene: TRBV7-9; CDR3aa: CASSSGITYEQYF
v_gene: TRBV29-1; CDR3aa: CSVAGGSNQPQHF
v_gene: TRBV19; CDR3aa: CASSIGSSSFTGELFF
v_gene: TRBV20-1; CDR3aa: CSAKQGAVDEQFF
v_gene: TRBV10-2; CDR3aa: CASHQGQGQYF
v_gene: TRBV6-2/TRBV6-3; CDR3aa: CASSGTGTKAFF
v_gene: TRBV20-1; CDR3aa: CSAREADTQYF
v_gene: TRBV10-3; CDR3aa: CAISEVSSYNEQFF
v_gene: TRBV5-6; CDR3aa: CASSLRQVYGYTF
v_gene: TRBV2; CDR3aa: CASSEAGQGINQPQHF
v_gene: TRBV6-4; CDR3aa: CASSGTGGTDTQYF
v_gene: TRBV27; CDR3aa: CASSLFGTDTQYF
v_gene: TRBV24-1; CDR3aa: CATSTTRGQPQHF
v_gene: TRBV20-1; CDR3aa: CSARVPGNSPLHF
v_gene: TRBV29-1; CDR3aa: CSGLAQTGELFF
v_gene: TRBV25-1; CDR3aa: CASSVGTHNTDTQYF
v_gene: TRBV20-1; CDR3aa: CSAPRGATDTQYF
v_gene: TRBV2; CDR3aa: CASSSTGGYGYTF
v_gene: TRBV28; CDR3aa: CASITQRGNNQPQHF
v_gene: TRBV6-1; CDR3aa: CASEAGGVYTEAFF
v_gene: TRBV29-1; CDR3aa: CSVTLGRDEQYF
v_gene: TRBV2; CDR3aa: CASSRDRSYGYTF
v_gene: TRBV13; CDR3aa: CASSLGDRRSEQYF
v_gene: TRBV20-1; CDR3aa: CSAIGLAGGKETQYF
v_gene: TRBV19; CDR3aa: CASIRGWGPENTEAFF
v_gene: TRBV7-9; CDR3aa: CASSLYQGTDTQYF
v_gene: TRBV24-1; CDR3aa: CATRRIQDSNEKLFF
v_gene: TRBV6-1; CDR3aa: CASSQPGGAVEKLFF